The 4 T cell receptor beta chains given below trace back to one sample, sequenced in a study of cytomegalovirus exposure and HLA in healthy donors (dated by TCRdb to the late 2010s). The receptor library was made with the immunoSEQ multiplex PCR assay. The multiplex PCR relied on a mix of 60 forward primers for TCR Vbeta segments and 13 reverse primers for TCR Jbeta segments. The source is immuneACCESS, and TCRdb retained only in-frame sequences with V and J called. Part of the clones is not carried over; for the studies checked, unresolved V genes explain less than half of this, and the remainder is unexplained. This sample has roughly 130,000 clones in its table, and just under 75% of those were observed once. The ten largest clones add up to approximately 7% of the sample. The sequenced sample was PBMCs. The receptors derive from a man aged 35-49 years in good health and CMV-seropositive.

This clone was recorded only once. The CDR3 loop reads CASRQGAIGETQYF. CDR3 coding DNA: TGTGCCAGCAGACAGGGGGCGATCGGTGAGACCCAGTACTTC. The gene calls are TRBV6-5 and TRBJ2-5; 9 bases are shared with TRBD1. V lost 6 bases and J lost 5; bases outside the gene matches: 7. The germline CDR1 and CDR2 sequences are MNHEY and SVGAGI. The CDR3 has 14 amino acids.

This rearrangement joins TRBV5-4 to TRBJ2-5; D possibly corresponds to TRBD2 (5 bases). Germline V CDR1 and CDR2: SGHNT, YYREEE (reference sequence). The CDR3 covers 13 residues. The germline V and J ends were trimmed by 4 bases and 2 bases, with 9 bases remaining between them. The CDR3: CASSPPGQETQYF. CDR3 nucleotides: TGTGCCAGCAGCCCCCCGGGGCAAGAGACCCAGTACTTC. The full variable domain, rest sourced from reference TRBV5-4 and TRBJ2-5, is ETGVTQSPTHLIKTRGQQVTLRCSSQSGHNTVSWYQQALGQGPQFIFQYYREEENGRGNFPPRFSGLQFPNYSSELNVNALELDDSALYLCASSPPGQETQYFGPGTRLLVL.

V usage is TRBV10-3 and J usage is TRBJ2-5, with D unresolved. The CDR3 sequence is 12 residues long. Germline loops: CDR1 ENHRY, CDR2 SYGVKD. Trimming took off 2 bases at V and 4 bases at J, with 5 bases between the two ends. The CDR3 sequence is CAISEMRETQYF. The CDR3 DNA is TGTGCCATCAGTGAGATGCGAGAGACCCAGTACTTC.

There are a few counts of this clone. V is TRBV5-1 and J is TRBJ1-4; 10 nucleotides align to TRBD1. Germline CDR1 reads SGHRS; CDR2 reads YFSETQ. V shed 4 bases, J shed 8 bases, and the junction held 8 bases outside the gene matches. The CDR3 has 15 amino acids. CDR3: CASSLGQGGKEKLFF. CDR3 nucleotides: TGCGCCAGCAGCCTAGGACAGGGGGGCAAGGAAAAACTGTTTTTT.